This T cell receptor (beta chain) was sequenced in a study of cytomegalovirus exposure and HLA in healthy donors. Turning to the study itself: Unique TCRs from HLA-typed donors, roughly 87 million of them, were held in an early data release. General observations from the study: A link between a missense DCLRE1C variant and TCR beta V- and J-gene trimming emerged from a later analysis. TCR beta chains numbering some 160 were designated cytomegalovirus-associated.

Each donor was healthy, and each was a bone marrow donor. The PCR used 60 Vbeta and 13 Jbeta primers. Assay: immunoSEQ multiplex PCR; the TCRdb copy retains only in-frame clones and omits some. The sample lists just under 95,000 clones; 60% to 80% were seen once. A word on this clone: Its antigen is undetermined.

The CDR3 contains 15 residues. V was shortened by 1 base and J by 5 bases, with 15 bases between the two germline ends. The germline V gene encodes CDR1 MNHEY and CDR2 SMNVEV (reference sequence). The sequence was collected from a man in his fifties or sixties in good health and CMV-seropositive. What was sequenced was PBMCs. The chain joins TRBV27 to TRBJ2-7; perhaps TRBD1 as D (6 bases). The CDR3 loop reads CASSLLAGAGNEQYF. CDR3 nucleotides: TGTGCCAGCAGTTTATTAGCAGGGGCTGGGAACGAGCAGTACTTC.